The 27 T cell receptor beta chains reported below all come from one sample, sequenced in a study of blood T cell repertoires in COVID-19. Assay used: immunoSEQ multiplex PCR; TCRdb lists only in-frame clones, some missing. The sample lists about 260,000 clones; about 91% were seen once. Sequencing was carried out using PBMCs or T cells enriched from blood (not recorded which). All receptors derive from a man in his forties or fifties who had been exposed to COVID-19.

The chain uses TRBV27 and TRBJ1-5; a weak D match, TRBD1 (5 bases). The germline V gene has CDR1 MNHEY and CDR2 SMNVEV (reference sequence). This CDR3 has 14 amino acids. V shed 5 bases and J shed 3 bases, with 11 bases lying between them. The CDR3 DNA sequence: TGTGCCAGCAGTCCCAGACAGTACAATCAGCCCCAGCATTTT. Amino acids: CASSPRQYNQPQHF.

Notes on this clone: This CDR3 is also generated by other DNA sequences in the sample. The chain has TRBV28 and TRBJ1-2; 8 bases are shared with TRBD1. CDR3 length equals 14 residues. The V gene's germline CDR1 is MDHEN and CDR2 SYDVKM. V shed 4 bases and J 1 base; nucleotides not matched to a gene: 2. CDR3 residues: CASSSGQGNYGYTF. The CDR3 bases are TGTGCCAGCAGTTCCGGACAGGGTAACTATGGCTACACCTTC.

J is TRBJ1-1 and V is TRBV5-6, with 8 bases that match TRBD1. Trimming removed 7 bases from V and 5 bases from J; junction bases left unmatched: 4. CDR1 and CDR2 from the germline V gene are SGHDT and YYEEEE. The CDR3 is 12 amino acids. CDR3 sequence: CASLQGGTEAFF. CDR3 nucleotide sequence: TGTGCCAGCCTACAGGGGGGGACTGAAGCTTTCTTT.

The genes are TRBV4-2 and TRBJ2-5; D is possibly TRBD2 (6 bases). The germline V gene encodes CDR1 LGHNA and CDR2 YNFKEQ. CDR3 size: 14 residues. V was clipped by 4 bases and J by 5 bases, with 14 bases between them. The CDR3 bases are TGTGCCAGCAGCCCTAATTGGGCGGGGGAGACCCAGTACTTC. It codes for CASSPNWAGETQYF.

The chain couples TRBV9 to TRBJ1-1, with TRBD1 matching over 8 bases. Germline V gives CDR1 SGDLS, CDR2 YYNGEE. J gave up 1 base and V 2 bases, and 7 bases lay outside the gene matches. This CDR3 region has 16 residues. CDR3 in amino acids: CASSVGDRRTNTEAFF. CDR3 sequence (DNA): TGTGCCAGCAGCGTCGGGGACAGGCGAACGAACACTGAAGCTTTCTTT.

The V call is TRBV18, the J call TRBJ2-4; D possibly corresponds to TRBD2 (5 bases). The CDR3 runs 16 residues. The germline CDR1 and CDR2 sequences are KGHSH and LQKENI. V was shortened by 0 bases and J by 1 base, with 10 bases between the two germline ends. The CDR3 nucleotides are TGTGCCAGCTCACCACCGGAGGAAGCGGCCAAAAACATTCAGTACTTC. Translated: CASSPPEEAAKNIQYF.

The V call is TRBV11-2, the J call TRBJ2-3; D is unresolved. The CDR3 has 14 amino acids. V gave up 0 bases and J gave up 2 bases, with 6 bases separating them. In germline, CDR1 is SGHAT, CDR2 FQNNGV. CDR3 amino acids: CASSLDPPTDTQYF. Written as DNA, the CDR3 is TGTGCCAGCAGCTTAGATCCTCCCACAGATACGCAGTATTTT.

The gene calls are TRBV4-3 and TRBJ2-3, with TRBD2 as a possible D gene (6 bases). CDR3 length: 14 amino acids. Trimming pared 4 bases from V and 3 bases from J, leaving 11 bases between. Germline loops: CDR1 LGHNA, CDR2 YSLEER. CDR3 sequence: CASSPLGGTDTQYF. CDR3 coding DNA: TGCGCCAGCAGCCCCTTGGGGGGAACAGATACGCAGTATTTT.

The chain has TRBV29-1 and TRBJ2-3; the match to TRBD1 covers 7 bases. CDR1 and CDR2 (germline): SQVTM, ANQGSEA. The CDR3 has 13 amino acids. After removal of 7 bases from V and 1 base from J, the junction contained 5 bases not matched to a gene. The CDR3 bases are TGCAGCGCTACAGGGGTAGGCACAGATACGCAGTATTTT. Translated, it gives CSATGVGTDTQYF.

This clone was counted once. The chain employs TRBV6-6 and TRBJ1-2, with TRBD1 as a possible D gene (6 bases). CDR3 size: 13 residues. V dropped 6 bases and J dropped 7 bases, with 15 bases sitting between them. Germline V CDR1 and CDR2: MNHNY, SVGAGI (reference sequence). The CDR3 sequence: CASRSGARTGYTF. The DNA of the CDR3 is TGTGCCAGCAGATCAGGGGCCAGAACTGGCTACACCTTC.

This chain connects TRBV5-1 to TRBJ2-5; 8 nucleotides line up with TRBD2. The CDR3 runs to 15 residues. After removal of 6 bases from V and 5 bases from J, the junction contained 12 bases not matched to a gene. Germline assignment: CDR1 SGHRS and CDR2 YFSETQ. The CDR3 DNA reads TGCGCCAGCACCGGGGGGGCTCAGACCGGTGAGACCCAGTACTTC. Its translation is CASTGGAQTGETQYF.

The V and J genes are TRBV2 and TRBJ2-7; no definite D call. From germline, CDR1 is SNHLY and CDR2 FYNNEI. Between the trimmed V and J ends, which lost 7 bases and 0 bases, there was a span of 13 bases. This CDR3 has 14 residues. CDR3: CASIKTLSSYEQYF. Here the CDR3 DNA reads TGTGCCAGCATCAAGACACTGAGCTCCTACGAGCAGTACTTC.

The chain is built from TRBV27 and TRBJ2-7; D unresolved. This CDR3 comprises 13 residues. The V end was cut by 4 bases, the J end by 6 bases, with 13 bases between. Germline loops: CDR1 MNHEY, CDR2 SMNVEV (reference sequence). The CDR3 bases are TGTGCCAGCAGTTCCCTCACTCCGCTCGAGCAGTACTTC. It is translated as CASSSLTPLEQYF.

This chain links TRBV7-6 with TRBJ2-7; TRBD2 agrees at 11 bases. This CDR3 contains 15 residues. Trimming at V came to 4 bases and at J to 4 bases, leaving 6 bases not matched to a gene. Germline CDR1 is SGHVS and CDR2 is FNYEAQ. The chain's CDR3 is CASSSGTSGVYEQYF. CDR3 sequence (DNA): TGTGCCAGCAGCTCCGGGACTAGCGGAGTATACGAGCAGTACTTC. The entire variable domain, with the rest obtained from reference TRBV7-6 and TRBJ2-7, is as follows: GAGVSQSPRYKVTKRGQDVALRCDPISGHVSLYWYRQALGQGPEFLTYFNYEAQQDKSGLPNDRFSAERPEGSISTLTIQRTEQRDSAMYRCASSSGTSGVYEQYFGPGTRLTVT.

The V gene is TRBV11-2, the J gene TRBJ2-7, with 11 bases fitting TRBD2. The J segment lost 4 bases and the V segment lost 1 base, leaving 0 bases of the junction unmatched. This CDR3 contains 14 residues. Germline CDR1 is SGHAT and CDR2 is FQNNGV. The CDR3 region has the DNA TGTGCCAGCAGCTTAGTAGCGGGAGGGTACGAGCAGTACTTC. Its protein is CASSLVAGGYEQYF.

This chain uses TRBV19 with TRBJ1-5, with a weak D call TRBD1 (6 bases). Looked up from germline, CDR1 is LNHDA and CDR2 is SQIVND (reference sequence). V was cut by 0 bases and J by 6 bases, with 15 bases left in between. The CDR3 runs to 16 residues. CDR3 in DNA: TGTGCCAGTAGTATAGAGACAAGGGGGTTTTCTCAGCCCCAGCATTTT. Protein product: CASSIETRGFSQPQHF.

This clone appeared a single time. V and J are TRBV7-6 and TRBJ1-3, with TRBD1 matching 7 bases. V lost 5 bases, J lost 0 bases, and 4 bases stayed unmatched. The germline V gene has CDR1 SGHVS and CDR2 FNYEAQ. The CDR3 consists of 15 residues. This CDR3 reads CASSPGDSSGNTIYF. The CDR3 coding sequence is TGTGCCAGCAGCCCTGGGGACAGCTCTGGAAACACCATATATTTT.

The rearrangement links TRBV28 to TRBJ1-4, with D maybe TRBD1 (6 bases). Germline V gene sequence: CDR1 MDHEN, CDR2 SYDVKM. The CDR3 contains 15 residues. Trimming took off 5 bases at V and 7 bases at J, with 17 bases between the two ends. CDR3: CASSPMGGRIEKLFF. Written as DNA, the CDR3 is TGTGCCAGCAGTCCCATGGGGGGGCGGATTGAAAAACTGTTTTTT.

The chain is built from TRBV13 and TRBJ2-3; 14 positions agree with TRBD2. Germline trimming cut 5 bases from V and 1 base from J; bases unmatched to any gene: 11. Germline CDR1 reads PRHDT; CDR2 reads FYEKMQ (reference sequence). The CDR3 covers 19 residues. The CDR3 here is CASSRLAGGPVVGTDTQYF. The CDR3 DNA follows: TGTGCCAGCAGCCGACTAGCGGGAGGGCCCGTCGTCGGCACAGATACGCAGTATTTT.

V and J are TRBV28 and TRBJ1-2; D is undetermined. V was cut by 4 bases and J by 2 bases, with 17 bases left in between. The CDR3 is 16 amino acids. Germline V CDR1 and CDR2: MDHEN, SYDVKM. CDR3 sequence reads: CASSSLVSVQNYGYTF. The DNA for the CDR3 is TGTGCCAGCAGTTCACTCGTCTCCGTACAGAACTATGGCTACACCTTC.

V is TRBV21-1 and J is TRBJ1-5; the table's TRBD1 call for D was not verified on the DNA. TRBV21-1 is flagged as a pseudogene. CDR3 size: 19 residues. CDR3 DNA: TGTGCCAGCAGCAAAGGAGGAACAGGGTCAAACCCGCCCAGGCAGCCCCAGCATTTT. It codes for CASSKGGTGSNPPRQPQHF.

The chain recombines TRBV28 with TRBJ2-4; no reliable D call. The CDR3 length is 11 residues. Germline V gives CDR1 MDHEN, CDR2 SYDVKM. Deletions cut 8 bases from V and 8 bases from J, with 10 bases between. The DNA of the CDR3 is TGTGCCAGCCGGTGGTCGGACATTCAGTACTTC. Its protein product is CASRWSDIQYF.

The CDR3 coding sequence is TGTGCCAGTAACATCGGACAGGGGGAAAGTCAGCCCCAGCATTTT. Its protein product is CASNIGQGESQPQHF. The genes are TRBV19 and TRBJ1-5, with 10 bases matching TRBD1. CDR1 and CDR2 (germline): LNHDA, SQIVND (reference sequence). The trim removed 7 bases at V and 6 bases at J, leaving 9 bases unmatched. The CDR3 is 15 residues long.

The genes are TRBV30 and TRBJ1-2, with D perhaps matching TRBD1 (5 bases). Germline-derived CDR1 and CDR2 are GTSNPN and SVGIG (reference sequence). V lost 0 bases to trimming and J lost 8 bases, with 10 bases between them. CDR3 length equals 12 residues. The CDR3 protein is CAWSVGGWGYTF. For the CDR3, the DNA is TGTGCCTGGAGTGTGGGGGGATGGGGCTACACCTTC.

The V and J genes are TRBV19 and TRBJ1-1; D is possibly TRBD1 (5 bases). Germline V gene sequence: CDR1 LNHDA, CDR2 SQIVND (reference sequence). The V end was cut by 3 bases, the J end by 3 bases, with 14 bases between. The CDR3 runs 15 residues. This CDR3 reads CASSIYNRRDTEAFF. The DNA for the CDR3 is TGTGCCAGTAGTATTTATAACAGGAGAGACACTGAAGCTTTCTTT.

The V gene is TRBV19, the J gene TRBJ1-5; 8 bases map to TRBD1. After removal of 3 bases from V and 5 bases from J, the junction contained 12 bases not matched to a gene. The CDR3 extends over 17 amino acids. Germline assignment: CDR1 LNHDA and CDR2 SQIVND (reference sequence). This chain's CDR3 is CASSIVTGVLFHQPQHF. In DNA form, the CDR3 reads TGTGCCAGTAGTATTGTGACAGGGGTTCTTTTTCATCAGCCCCAGCATTTT.

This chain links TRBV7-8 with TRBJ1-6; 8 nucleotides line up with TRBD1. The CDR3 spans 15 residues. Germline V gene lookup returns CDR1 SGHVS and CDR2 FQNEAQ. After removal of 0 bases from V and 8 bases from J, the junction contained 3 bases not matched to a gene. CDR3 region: CASSLAAGGDSPLHF. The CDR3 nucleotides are TGTGCCAGCAGCTTAGCGGCAGGGGGCGATTCACCCCTCCACTTT. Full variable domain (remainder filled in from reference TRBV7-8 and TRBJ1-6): GAGVSQSPRYKVAKRGQDVALRCDPISGHVSLFWYQQALGQGPEFLTYFQNEAQLDKSGLPSDRFFAERPEGSVSTLKIQRTQQEDSAVYLCASSLAAGGDSPLHFGNGTRLTVT.